These 3 T cell receptor beta chains were all obtained from the same sample, sequenced in a study of blood T cell repertoires in COVID-19 (dated by TCRdb to 2018 to 2020). Libraries were prepared through the immunoSEQ multiplex PCR assay. TCRdb stores this immuneACCESS table with in-frame sequences only. Part of the clones is absent; in the studies checked, under half of the shortfall reflects unresolved V genes, and no reason is known for the rest. This sample lists under 70,000 clones; around four fifths were detected once. The top ten constitute roughly a tenth of the sample. Sequenced material: peripheral blood. These TCRs come from a human donor in a cohort sampled during active COVID-19.

On this clone: Germline and junction disagree at one end, which may indicate a read error. The chain combines TRBV7-8 with TRBJ2-1, with a tentative D call TRBD2 (7 bases). Per germline, CDR1 SGHVS and CDR2 FQNEAQ. CDR3 size: 12 residues. This chain's CDR3 is CASSGGGHKHFF. CDR3 nucleotides: TGTGCCAGCAGTGGGGGGGGGCACAAGCACTTCTTC.

The genes are TRBV6-2 or TRBV6-3 and TRBJ2-7; 8 bases map to TRBD2. CDR1 is MNHEY, CDR2 SVGEGT, per germline. V lost 1 base, J lost 7 bases, and 6 bases stayed unmatched. CDR3 size: 14 residues. CDR3: CASSYYSGRGEQYF. DNA for the CDR3: TGTGCCAGCAGTTACTACAGCGGGAGAGGGGAGCAGTACTTC.

CDR3 residues: CASSPGQGDRPQHF. The CDR3 bases are TGTGCCAGCTCACCGGGACAGGGGGATCGGCCCCAGCATTTT. This chain connects TRBV18 to TRBJ1-5; TRBD1 agrees at 11 bases. The CDR3 is made up of 14 amino acids. The V and J ends lost 3 bases and 9 bases, in that order; junction bases with no gene match: 4. Germline values: CDR1 KGHSH, CDR2 LQKENI.